The T cell receptor beta chain under discussion was sequenced for a study of vaccination and CD4 T cells after COVID-19. This clonotype turned up a few times. Its target is not known. Treatment given: approximately 10-day PBMC culture with coronavirus spike peptide pools or control peptides (ViraFEST assay). The V end was cut by 3 bases, the J end by 6 bases, with 17 bases between. The CDR3 is 15 amino acids. The assay that was used to sequence DNA from cultured CD4+ T cells was the Oncomine TCR Beta short-read assay. A single record per CDR3 protein comes from TCRdb applying MiXCR to the PCR reads. Of 20,000 to 25,000 distinct CDR3 sequences listed, about 42% are singletons.

The rearrangement joins TRBV12-3 or TRBV12-4 to TRBJ1-2; D possibly corresponds to TRBD1 (5 bases). This clonotype was sampled from a human donor who received a COVID-19 vaccine. Sequencing was performed on CD4+ T cells from blood, cultured in vitro, taken before SARS-CoV-2 vaccination. CDR3 sequence (DNA): TGTGCCAGCAGTTTCGGTTTCGGGGGGACCCATGGCTACACCTTC. It codes for CASSFGFGGTHGYTF.